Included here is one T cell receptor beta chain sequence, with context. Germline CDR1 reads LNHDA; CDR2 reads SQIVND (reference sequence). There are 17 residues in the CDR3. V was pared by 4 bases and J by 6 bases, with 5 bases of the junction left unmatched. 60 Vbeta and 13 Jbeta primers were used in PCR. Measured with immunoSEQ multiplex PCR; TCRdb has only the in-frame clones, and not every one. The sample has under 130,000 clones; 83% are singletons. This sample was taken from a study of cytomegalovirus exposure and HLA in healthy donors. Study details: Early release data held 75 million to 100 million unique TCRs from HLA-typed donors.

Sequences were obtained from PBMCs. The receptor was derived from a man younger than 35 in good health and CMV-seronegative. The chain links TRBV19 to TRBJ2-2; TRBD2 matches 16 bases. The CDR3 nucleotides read TGTGCCAGTAGTAAGGGACTAGCGGGAGGGCGGTCCGGGGAGCTGTTTTTT. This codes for CASSKGLAGGRSGELFF.